The 3 T cell receptor beta chains below come from one sample, sequenced in a study of early T cells in non-severe SARS-CoV-2 infection. TCRdb reprocessed the 5' RACE reads via MiXCR and lists one record per CDR3 protein. This table has approximately 62,000 distinct CDR3 sequences, around 12% appearing once. The sample consisted of whole blood. The receptors were gathered from an adult who was a healthcare worker with PCR-confirmed SARS-CoV-2 infection or an uninfected control (not recorded which).

The chain links TRBV20-1 to TRBJ2-7; 11 bases map to TRBD2. Trimming cost V 3 bases and J 0 bases; bases outside gene matches: 4. The germline gives CDR1 DFQATT, CDR2 SNEGSKA (reference sequence). This CDR3 contains 15 residues. For the CDR3, the DNA is TGCAGTGCTAGGGCACTAGCGGGAGTCTCCTACGAGCAGTACTTC. This codes for CSARALAGVSYEQYF.

The chain uses TRBV20-1 and TRBJ2-2; tentatively, D is TRBD1 or TRBD2 (5 bases each). CDR1 and CDR2 (germline): DFQATT, SNEGSKA (reference sequence). The CDR3 spans 15 residues. The V end lost 3 bases, the J end lost 7 bases, and 18 bases lay between the germline ends. CDR3 loop: CSASPGVGEIGELFF. As DNA, the CDR3 is TGCAGTGCTAGCCCGGGCGTGGGGGAGATCGGGGAGCTGTTTTTT.

The rearrangement uses TRBV11-2 and TRBJ2-3; tentatively, D is TRBD2 (6 bases). The CDR3 spans 17 residues. The V end lost 2 bases, the J end lost 0 bases, and 15 bases lay between the germline ends. The germline V gene encodes CDR1 SGHAT and CDR2 FQNNGV. The CDR3 coding sequence is TGTGCCAGCAGCTTAATGGGATTCGGAGGGAGCACAGATACGCAGTATTTT. Its protein product is CASSLMGFGGSTDTQYF.